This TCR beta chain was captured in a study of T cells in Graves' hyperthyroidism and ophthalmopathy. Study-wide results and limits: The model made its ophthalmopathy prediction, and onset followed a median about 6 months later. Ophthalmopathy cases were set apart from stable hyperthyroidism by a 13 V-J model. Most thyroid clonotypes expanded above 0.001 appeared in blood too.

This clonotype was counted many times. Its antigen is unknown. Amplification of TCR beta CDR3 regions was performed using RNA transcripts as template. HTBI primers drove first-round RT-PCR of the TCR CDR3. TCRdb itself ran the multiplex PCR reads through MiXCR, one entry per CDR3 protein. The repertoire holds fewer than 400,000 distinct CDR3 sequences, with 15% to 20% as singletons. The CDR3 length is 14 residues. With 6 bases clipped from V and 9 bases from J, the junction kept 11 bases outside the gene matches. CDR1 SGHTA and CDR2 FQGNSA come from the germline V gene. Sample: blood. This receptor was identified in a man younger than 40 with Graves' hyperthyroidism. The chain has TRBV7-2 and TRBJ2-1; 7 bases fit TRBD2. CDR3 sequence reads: CASSWGAGVGEQFF. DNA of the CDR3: TGTGCCAGCAGTTGGGGTGCGGGGGTCGGTGAGCAGTTCTTC.